This T cell receptor (beta chain) was obtained from a study of cytomegalovirus exposure and HLA in healthy donors. In the study overall: The roughly 120 validation repertoires, a later analysis reported, used the same platform as the 666 first-cohort repertoires. Study-wide results and limits: A subsequent analysis found that TCR clusters from the first cohort also tended to co-occur in the 130 or so validation repertoires, with 94% of cluster scores above 0. TCR beta chains numbering 164 were designated cytomegalovirus-associated.

The approximately 120-subject validation cohort, separate from the roughly 670-subject first cohort, included the donors. TCRdb's table, derived via immunoSEQ multiplex PCR, lists solely in-frame clones and lacks some. Here the sample spans more than 85,000 clones, roughly 90% being singletons. The CDR3 is made up of 13 amino acids. V was shortened by 1 base and J by 11 bases, with 15 bases between the two germline ends. CDR1 and CDR2 from the germline V gene are GTSNPN and SVGIG (reference sequence). Regarding this clone: Its antigen is still unknown.

This TCR was recovered from a woman aged 18-29 years in good health and CMV-seronegative. The sample was PBMCs. V gene TRBV30 combines with J gene TRBJ1-5, with D possibly TRBD1 on 6 matching bases. The CDR3 loop is CAWSAGGVGSQHF. The CDR3 nucleotides are TGTGCCTGGAGTGCGGGGGGCGTTGGGTCCCAGCATTTT.